Presented here are 3 T cell receptor beta chains from one specimen sequenced in a study of T cell responses to AZD1222 COVID-19 vaccine. TCRdb keeps only in-frame clones here, not all; method: immunoSEQ multiplex PCR. The sample records about 130,000 clones, 88% being singletons. Sample: peripheral blood, taken 28 days after the second AZD1222 dose. The receptors were sampled from an adult who received the AZD1222 COVID-19 vaccine.

V and J are TRBV11-3 and TRBJ1-4; TRBD1 aligns across 7 bases. V was pared by 5 bases and J by 0 bases, with 9 bases of the junction left unmatched. In germline, CDR1 is SGHNT, CDR2 YENEEA. The CDR3 has 17 residues. CDR3 sequence: CASSPGEGAPTNEKLFF. The CDR3 nucleotides are TGTGCCAGCAGCCCGGGGGAGGGGGCTCCAACTAATGAAAAACTGTTTTTT.

CDR3 region: CASSSVAGEQYF. CDR3 coding DNA: TGTGCCAGCAGCTCCGTAGCGGGGGAGCAGTACTTC. The chain joins TRBV7-2 to TRBJ2-7; 8 nucleotides line up with TRBD2. Germline V gene sequence: CDR1 SGHTA, CDR2 FQGNSA. The CDR3 is made up of 12 amino acids. V lost 4 bases and J lost 7; bases outside the gene matches: 3.

V is TRBV19 and J is TRBJ2-7, with TRBD2 matching over 11 bases. This CDR3 is 15 amino acids long. The germline CDR1 and CDR2 sequences are LNHDA and SQIVND (reference sequence). V gave up 5 bases and J gave up 6 bases; unmatched junction bases: 9. The CDR3 DNA is TGTGCCAGTAGTGGACAACTAGCGGGAGTCTCCGAGCAGTACTTC. Its protein is CASSGQLAGVSEQYF.